Included here is one TCR beta chain sequence, with context. Trimming removed 1 base from V and 3 bases from J; junction bases left unmatched: 5. Germline CDR1 and CDR2: SEHNR and FQNEAQ (reference sequence). This CDR3 has 16 amino acids. Resolution of symptoms, clearance, or two negative PCRs was present in recovered Cohort 3 donors. This entry is derived from a study of blood T cell repertoires in COVID-19. Across the study: Sites in the United States, Italy and Spain provided acute and convalescent COVID-19 samples.

TCRdb's table, derived via immunoSEQ multiplex PCR, lists solely in-frame clones and lacks some. This sample yields fewer than 200,000 clones, of which over 75% are seen a single time; roughly 8.9% belongs to the top ten. Sample: PBMCs or T cells enriched from blood (not recorded which). The chain carries TRBV7-9 and TRBJ2-7, with 11 bases identical to TRBD2. The receptor's source is a woman between 18 and 30 years old who had recovered from COVID-19. In DNA form, the CDR3 reads TGTGCCAGCAGCTTAGTAGGAGGACTAGCGGGCTACGAGCAGTACTTC. Translated: CASSLVGGLAGYEQYF.